This T cell receptor (beta chain) was captured in a study of T cells after yellow fever vaccination. Whole-study results and caveats: It was a small share of clonotypes that appeared in both CD4 and CD8 compartments.

Note on this clonotype: Its antigen remains unidentified.

TCRdb itself ran the 5' RACE reads through MiXCR, one entry per CDR3 protein. The sample includes under 550,000 distinct CDR3 sequences, 21% of them seen just once. The germline V gene has CDR1 MNHEY and CDR2 SMNVEV (reference sequence). Trimming removed 11 bases from V and 6 bases from J; junction bases left unmatched: 9. This CDR3 contains 13 residues. The TCR comes from a man aged 18-30 years who received the YFV17D yellow fever vaccine. Sequencing was performed on PBMCs, taken roughly 20 days after the first yellow fever vaccination. The chain is built from TRBV27 and TRBJ1-4; 7 positions match TRBD1. Here the CDR3 reads CACAGTVDEKLFF. As DNA, the CDR3 is TGTGCCTGTGCAGGGACAGTGGATGAAAAACTGTTTTTT.